This T cell receptor beta chain was documented in a study of cytomegalovirus exposure and HLA in healthy donors (dated by TCRdb to the late 2010s). At the level of the whole study: In an earlier analysis of about 560 of the donors, 250 to 300 Gb of sequence data and some 120 million unique TCR beta sequences from some 170 million T cells were reported. Alongside the repertoire data, information on donor age, sex, ethnicity and CMV serostatus was compiled. Typing coverage varied by locus: roughly 629-640 donors for A, B, C, DRB1 and DQB1; roughly 520 for DQA1; around 570 for DPA1; around 490 for DPB1. To decide whether each TCR beta V gene segment behaved as functional or pseudogenic, an earlier analysis of approximately 590 of the donors relied on high-throughput TCR beta sequencing. Roughly 5 DR-DQ haplotypes were handled as single units for association and clustering, since linkage in the cohort was strong. Class I and class II HLA loci were covered by the typing at four-digit resolution. About 280 gigabases of sequencing data and about 92 million unique TCR sequences made up an early release that covered several hundred HLA-typed donors. A later analysis re-analyzed previously published TCR beta repertoires from hundreds of donors and added high-resolution HLA genotyping to study TCR occurrence patterns. The study aimed to test whether signatures of past pathogen exposure could be identified by cataloging public T cell receptors. Along with the approximately 650-subject first cohort, a separate validation cohort of over 90 different subjects was used. A later genetic analysis took genome-wide SNP genotypes for about 55% of the roughly 670 donors and used that subset as a discovery cohort. Of the 300 to 500 genotyped donors, 75% to 85% were placed in the genetic ancestry cluster associated with self-reported Caucasian donors. To predict cytomegalovirus infection status, the study brought together high-throughput TCR immunosequencing, statistical association of individual TCRs with disease status, and machine learning. Every discovery cohort repertoire had been produced on one sequencing platform. The study used immunosequencing to profile the T cell repertoires of some 600 subjects and linked those repertoires to cytomegalovirus serostatus. In the later analysis, no new phenotypic data were used to find candidate immune exposures; instead, reliance was placed on TCR beta sequences and their occurrence across donors. On average, 235,054 unique TCR beta nucleotide sequences were sequenced per donor among more than 350 genotyped donors of the cohort, with roughly a sixth of those sequences being non-productive.

This clone was recorded only once. Its antigen is currently not known. Base qualities are missing; no much larger clone stands one base away. Study-level results and caveats: The classifier was reported to diagnose cytomegalovirus status with high specificity and sensitivity in both the original and validation cohorts. Correlated functional status among segregating V segments might be attributable to linkage disequilibrium, but an unknown experimental factor could not be ruled out. Broadly in line with IMGT annotations, most TCR beta V segments showed up in productive rearrangements about 87% or about 30% of the time in an earlier analysis of 450 to 600 of the donors. A few of the identified cytomegalovirus-associated TCR beta chains were confirmed in vitro to be specific for cytomegalovirus antigens. A cluster of highly shared sequence variants was judged likely to be a technical artifact of the sequencing pipeline. According to the authors, the approach could potentially be generalized to other disease states and immunological phenotypes. A later analysis found that TCR association rates varied across HLA loci, with DRB1 alleles showing the most associated TCRs and HLA-C alleles the fewest. According to a later genetic analysis, donors in an Asian-associated ancestry cluster had fewer N-insertions in productive TCRs than the approximately 670-donor mean. A later genetic analysis associated a missense DCLRE1C variant with V-gene and J-gene trimming of TCR beta chains, and an independent cohort replicated the association. Several of the top co-occurrence clusters appeared to be linked to parvovirus B19, influenza, CMV and Epstein-Barr virus, according to a later analysis. In the study, approximately 150 TCR beta chains were listed as associated with cytomegalovirus. The cohort was sequenced for TCR beta chains only, and without alpha or paired-chain data the features that could be detected were limited. The earlier analysis of approximately 560 of the donors excluded roughly 17 rarely observed V segments, including chromosome 9 orphons, because counts were too low. Specific HLA alleles were associated with some 15,000 TCR beta sequences at a false discovery rate of 0.05 in a later analysis. In a later analysis, HLA-associated TCR beta chains showed more clonal expansion and lower generation probabilities than non-associated chains that were equally common. In a later analysis, most CMV-associated TCR beta chains were found to appear HLA-restricted, with HLA associations seemingly driven largely by CMV exposure. Sequencing depth was assumed to be roughly uniform across donors in the presence/absence analyses, though that assumption may not hold. The only immune exposure information available for the cohort was CMV serostatus. HLA typing was unavailable for some donors at each locus, so association tests used only the typed subset. When HLA alleles, especially DR and DQ, strongly co-occurred, TCR associations were difficult to assign to individual alleles. The 87-base-pair reads could not distinguish some IMGT-functional V segments, including TRBV6-2 and TRBV6-3, so those segments were excluded. A further reported finding was that TCR beta sequences accurately predicted the HLA-A and HLA-B alleles for most subjects in the first cohort. Most TCR sequences were observed very rarely across donors, whereas some public TCRs were present in many individuals.

As encoded in the germline V gene (reference sequence), CDR1 is LNHDA while CDR2 is SQIVND. From cysteine to phenylalanine, the CDR3 is 15 amino acids long. Only the CDR3 DNA is retained, 45 bases long and in frame from the first base. The junction carries 15 bases between V and J, which are trimmed by 3 bases and 4 bases respectively. The library was built by means of the immunoSEQ multiplex PCR assay. A mixture of 60 forward primers for TCR Vbeta segments and 13 reverse primers for TCR Jbeta segments was used in the multiplex PCR. The CDR3 region of rearranged TCR beta genes was amplified from genomic DNA by a multiplex PCR assay. Amplified TCR beta libraries were sequenced as 87-base-pair reads on the Illumina HiSeq System. Per the source publication's procedure: In a later analysis, some 80 million unique TCR beta chains were counted across the roughly 700 repertoires, and roughly 9.9 million of these chains were shared by at least two donors. A nearest-neighbor algorithm error-corrected the raw reads and collapsed the reads into unique sequences, merging closely related sequences to remove PCR and sequencing errors. V, D and J gene segments were assigned by aligning CDR3 sequences to IMGT reference sequences. Each retained sequence needed at least a six-nucleotide match to both a V gene segment and a J gene segment. Rearrangements were called productive when the CDR3 lacked stop codons and stayed in frame with V and J; all others were non-productive. CDR3 was defined according to IMGT convention as the region running from the second conserved V-encoded cysteine to the conserved J-encoded phenylalanine. The earlier analysis of some 600 of the donors excluded sequences that lacked an unambiguous match to a single V gene segment. An earlier analysis of 550 to 650 of the donors classified V segments as functional when productive rearrangements were above 56.7% and as segregating when the standard deviation between donors was above 5%. A statistical classification framework was built to diagnose cytomegalovirus status from the catalog of TCR beta chain sequences. A later analysis assigned V and J genes by comparing TCR nucleotide sequences with IMGT/GENE-DB human TR gene sequences. Using the TCRdist pipeline, a later analysis assigned CDR3 sequences along with most-parsimonious VDJ recombination scenarios. A later analysis defined each TCR beta chain by its CDR3 amino acid sequence plus V-gene family, and excluded reads lacking a unique V-gene family. As a way to deal with suspected cross-contamination and a sequencing artifact, a later analysis dropped under 600 nucleotide sequences that were highly shared and had low generation probability. A later analysis calculated a clonal expansion index for each public chain from normalized within-repertoire ranks of inferred template counts. Generation probabilities in a later analysis came from a VDJ recombination model fitted to out-of-frame rearrangements, and those results were checked against IGoR. In a later analysis, hypergeometric tests were used to score TCR-TCR, TCR-HLA and TCR-CMV co-occurrence, with a repertoire-size bias correction applied to TCR pairs. In a later analysis, false discovery rates were estimated by permuting HLA or CMV assignments 20 times. In a later analysis, co-occurring TCRs were grouped using DBSCAN, and TCRdist sequence similarity was added for clustering within HLA-allele-positive subsets. Repertoires with fewer than 30,000 or more than 120,000 public chains, plus five repertoires with anomalous nucleotide sharing, were excluded from co-occurrence clustering. This is the immuneACCESS table as TCRdb keeps it, with only in-frame sequences that have V and J called. A part of the clones is gone; compared with another copy, unresolved V genes explain less than half, and the rest is unexplained. The D gene and trimming were derived from the DNA, and the V and J assignments and clone size from that table. The sample has about 140,000 clones on record, 78% of them singletons. 2.4% of the sample is in the top ten clones.

The cohort was made up of roughly 670 healthy bone marrow donors. At the time of sampling, all cohort members were nominally healthy, though unrecorded immune exposures were likely present. The donor was CMV seropositive and belonged to the group of 250 to 300 seropositive cohort members. Every donor gave a peripheral blood sample, and the peripheral blood mononuclear cells from that sample were used for TCR beta sequencing. Genomic DNA extraction from the blood cell samples was performed with the Qiagen DNeasy Blood Extraction Kit. This receptor was obtained from a woman in her late teens or twenties in good health and CMV-seropositive. The chain links TRBV19 with TRBJ1-1; TRBD1 is a weak D gene call, 5 bases matching. Sequenced input: PBMCs. The CDR3 amino acid sequence is: CASSIVGGEFTEAFF. The nucleotides read TGTGCCAGTAGTATTGTGGGGGGGGAGTTCACTGAAGCTTTCTTT.